This T cell receptor (beta chain) emerged from a study of PD-1 blockade in classical Hodgkin lymphoma. Study-level findings and limits: Nivolumab initiation under 1 year post-ASCT meant exclusion. At baseline, newly diagnosed patients reportedly showed less TCR diversity than healthy donors.

Produced via immunoSEQ multiplex PCR; TCRdb's table is partial and in-frame only. Of over 20,000 clones in the sample, 85% to 90% were seen once. Every patient relapsed after autologous stem cell transplantation, and brentuximab vedotin exposure varied. Patients' outcomes at their best amounted to complete response, partial response or progressive disease. Regarding this clone: What it recognizes is unknown.

CDR1 is ENHRY, CDR2 SYGVKD, per germline. The CDR3 covers 16 residues. V lost 5 bases and J 4 bases, leaving 20 bases between the germline ends. The material sequenced was peripheral blood mononuclear cells (PBMCs), taken at baseline. This sequence originates from a human donor with classical Hodgkin lymphoma. The chain joins TRBV10-3 to TRBJ1-1; TRBD1 might be the D (5 bases). The CDR3 region is CAISSYSGTKTTEAFF. The CDR3 DNA is TGTGCCATCAGTTCTTACTCCGGGACGAAGACCACTGAAGCTTTCTTT.